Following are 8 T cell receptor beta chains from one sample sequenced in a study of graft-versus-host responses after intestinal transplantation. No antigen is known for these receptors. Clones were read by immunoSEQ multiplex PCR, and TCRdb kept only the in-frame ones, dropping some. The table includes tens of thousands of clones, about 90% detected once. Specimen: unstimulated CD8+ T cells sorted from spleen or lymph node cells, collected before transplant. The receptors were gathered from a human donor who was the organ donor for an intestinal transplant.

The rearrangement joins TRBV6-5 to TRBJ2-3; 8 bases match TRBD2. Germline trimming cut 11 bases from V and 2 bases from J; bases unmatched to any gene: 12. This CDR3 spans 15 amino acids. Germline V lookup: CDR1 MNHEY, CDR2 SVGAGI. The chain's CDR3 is CAAKGAGGPTDTQYF. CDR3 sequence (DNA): TGTGCCGCCAAAGGGGCGGGGGGCCCCACAGATACGCAGTATTTT.

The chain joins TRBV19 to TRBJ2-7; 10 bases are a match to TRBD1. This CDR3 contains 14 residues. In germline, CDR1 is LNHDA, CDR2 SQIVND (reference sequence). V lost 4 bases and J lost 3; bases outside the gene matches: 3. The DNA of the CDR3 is TGTGCCAGTAGTACCGGGACAGGGGACTACGAGCAGTACGTC. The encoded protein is CASSTGTGDYEQYV.

The CDR3 spells CASSQESNSGNTQYF. The CDR3 nucleotides are TGTGCCAGCAGCCAAGAATCGAATTCCGGGAATACGCAGTATTTT. The rearrangement links TRBV14 to TRBJ2-3; D might be TRBD2 (5 bases). The CDR3 covers 15 residues. The ends were cut back, 0 bases at V and 7 bases at J, with 14 bases in the middle. The germline V gene has CDR1 SGHDN and CDR2 FVKESK.

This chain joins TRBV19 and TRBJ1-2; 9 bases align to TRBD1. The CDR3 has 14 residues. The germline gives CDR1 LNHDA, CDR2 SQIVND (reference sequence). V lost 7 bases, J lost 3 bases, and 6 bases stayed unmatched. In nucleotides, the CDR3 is TGTGCCAGTACCCCCGGGACAGGGCACTATGGCTACACCTTC. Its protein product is CASTPGTGHYGYTF.

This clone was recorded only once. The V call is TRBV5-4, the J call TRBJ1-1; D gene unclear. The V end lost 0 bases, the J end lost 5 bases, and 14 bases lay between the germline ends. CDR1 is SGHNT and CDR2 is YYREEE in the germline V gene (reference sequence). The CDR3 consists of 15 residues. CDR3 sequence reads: CASSLVRFSGTEAFF. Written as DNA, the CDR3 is TGTGCCAGCAGCTTGGTACGGTTTTCGGGGACTGAAGCTTTCTTT.

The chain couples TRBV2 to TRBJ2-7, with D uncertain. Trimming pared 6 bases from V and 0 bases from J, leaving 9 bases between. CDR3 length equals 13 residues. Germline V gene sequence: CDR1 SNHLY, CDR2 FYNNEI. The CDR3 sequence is CASSLVSSYEQYV. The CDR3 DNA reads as TGTGCCAGCAGCCTAGTAAGCTCCTACGAGCAGTACGTC.

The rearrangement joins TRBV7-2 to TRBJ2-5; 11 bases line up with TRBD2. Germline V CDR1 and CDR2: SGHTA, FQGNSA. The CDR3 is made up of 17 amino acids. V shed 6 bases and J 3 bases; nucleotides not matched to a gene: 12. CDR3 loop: CASSLKRTSGLEETQYF. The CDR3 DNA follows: TGTGCCAGCAGTCTAAAGAGGACTAGCGGGCTAGAAGAGACCCAGTACTTC.

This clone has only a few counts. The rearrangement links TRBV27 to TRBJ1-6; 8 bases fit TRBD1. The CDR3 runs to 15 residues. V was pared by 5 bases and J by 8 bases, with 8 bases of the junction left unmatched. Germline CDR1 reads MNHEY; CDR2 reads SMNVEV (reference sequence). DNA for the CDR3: TGTGCCAGCAGTCTCGGACAGGGTAGAGATTCACCCCTCCACTTT. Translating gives CASSLGQGRDSPLHF.